Following are 5 T cell receptor beta chains from one sample sequenced in a study of OX40 agonist ivuxolimab in advanced cancers. This table comes from immunoSEQ multiplex PCR, and its TCRdb copy is limited to in-frame clones, with some not included. The repertoire holds 62,000 or so clones, with around 86% as singletons. The input for sequencing was CD4+ or CD8+ T cells sorted from blood, taken in a trial of the OX40 agonist ivuxolimab. The receptor source for this set is an adult with an advanced solid tumor such as melanoma, head and neck, liver or kidney cancer.

This rearrangement joins TRBV11-3 to TRBJ2-5; TRBD2 agrees at 10 bases. This CDR3 region has 15 residues. Trimming cost V 4 bases and J 4 bases; bases outside gene matches: 6. Germline V gene data show CDR1 as SGHNT and CDR2 as YENEEA. In DNA, the CDR3 is TGTGCCAGCAGCTCCCAGCGGGGGGGCCTAGAGACCCAGTACTTC. This gives the protein CASSSQRGGLETQYF.

The gene calls are TRBV6-6 and TRBJ1-3; TRBD1 matches 8 bases. CDR3 length: 15 residues. From germline, CDR1 is MNHNY and CDR2 SVGAGI (reference sequence). V dropped 8 bases and J dropped 3; count of bases not matched to a gene: 9. This CDR3 reads CASGSGTGLGNTIYF. The CDR3, as DNA: TGTGCCAGCGGATCAGGGACAGGCCTTGGAAACACCATATATTTT.

V gene TRBV10-2 combines with J gene TRBJ2-1; TRBD2 might be the D (6 bases). Between the trimmed V and J ends, which lost 4 bases and 0 bases, there was a span of 13 bases. The CDR3 extends over 16 amino acids. Germline CDR1 is WSHSY and CDR2 is SAAADI. The CDR3 DNA sequence: TGCGCCAGCAGTGCTTGGCGGGGTCTCTCCTACAATGAGCAGTTCTTC. Translating it yields CASSAWRGLSYNEQFF.

The chain is built from TRBV5-1 and TRBJ2-7; 10 nucleotides agree with TRBD2. V lost 4 bases to trimming and J lost 4 bases; unmatched junction nucleotides: 11. The CDR3 extends over 16 amino acids. The germline V gene has CDR1 SGHRS and CDR2 YFSETQ. This CDR3 is CASSGSGRSTVYEQYF. CDR3 nucleotide sequence: TGCGCCAGCAGCGGTAGCGGGAGGTCTACTGTATACGAGCAGTACTTC.

The rearrangement uses TRBV19 and TRBJ1-2; D ambiguous. The V gene lost 5 bases and the J gene lost 4 bases, with 11 bases spanning the gap. The CDR3 totals 13 residues. The germline V gene encodes CDR1 LNHDA and CDR2 SQIVND (reference sequence). CDR3 residues: CASSRPDRYGYTF. CDR3 DNA sequence: TGTGCCAGTAGTCGACCTGACCGCTATGGCTACACCTTC.